The 29 T cell receptor beta chains given below trace back to one sample, sequenced in a study of blood T cell repertoires in COVID-19. Produced via immunoSEQ multiplex PCR; TCRdb's table is partial and in-frame only. The sample yields 310,000 or so clones, roughly nine tenths seen once. Specimen: PBMCs or T cells enriched from blood (not recorded which). These receptors all stem from a woman between 25 and 40 years old who had recovered from COVID-19.

This clone was picked up a small number of times. J is TRBJ2-7 and V is TRBV3-1 (or the pseudogene TRBV3-2), with D maybe TRBD1 (5 bases). Germline V lookup: CDR1 LGHDT, CDR2 YNNKEL (reference sequence). The ends were cut back, 0 bases at V and 6 bases at J, with 15 bases in the middle. This CDR3 spans 15 amino acids. This chain's CDR3 is CASSQDLDSRFEQYF. The CDR3 DNA sequence: TGTGCCAGCAGCCAAGATCTCGACAGTCGGTTCGAGCAGTACTTC.

This clone has a single count. The CDR3 sequence: CAISGIKGEAFF. Written as DNA, the CDR3 is TGTGCCATCAGTGGTATTAAGGGGGAAGCTTTCTTT. This chain connects TRBV10-3 to TRBJ1-1, with D perhaps matching TRBD1 (5 bases). Germline V lookup: CDR1 ENHRY, CDR2 SYGVKD. Trimming took off 4 bases at V and 8 bases at J, with 11 bases between the two ends. The CDR3 has 12 residues.

The rearrangement joins TRBV6-2 or TRBV6-3 to TRBJ1-2; 7 bases match TRBD1. Looked up from germline, CDR1 is MNHEY and CDR2 is SVGEGT. V was clipped by 0 bases and J by 6 bases; unmatched bases: 13. The CDR3 has 17 amino acids. The DNA for the CDR3 is TGTGCCAGCAGTTACTCGTCGGAGGGGGCCGACGGTGATGGCTACACCTTC. Encoded protein: CASSYSSEGADGDGYTF.

V gene TRBV6-5 combines with J gene TRBJ1-6; a weak D match, TRBD1 (6 bases). Between the trimmed V and J ends, which lost 2 bases and 6 bases, there was a span of 11 bases. CDR3 size: 15 residues. Looked up from germline, CDR1 is MNHEY and CDR2 is SVGAGI. The CDR3 reads CASSYTGQPNSPLHF. In DNA, the CDR3 is TGTGCCAGCAGTTACACAGGACAGCCTAATTCACCCCTCCACTTT.

This clone was counted between two and nine times. The DNA of the CDR3 is TGTGCCATCAGTGAGCTCGGAGAAGCCTATGGCTACACCTTC. It is translated as CAISELGEAYGYTF. The gene calls are TRBV10-3 and TRBJ1-2; D gene ambiguous. Trimming stripped 2 bases from V and 4 bases from J, with 11 bases between. CDR3 length: 14 residues. Germline CDR1 reads ENHRY; CDR2 reads SYGVKD.

V is TRBV9 and J is TRBJ1-4, with D maybe TRBD1 (6 bases). V lost 4 bases and J lost 7, with 17 bases in between. The CDR3 totals 15 residues. Germline V gives CDR1 SGDLS, CDR2 YYNGEE. CDR3 residues: CASSYDQGQGEKLFF. In DNA form, the CDR3 reads TGTGCCAGCAGCTACGATCAGGGGCAGGGTGAAAAACTGTTTTTT.

This clone came up once. The chain combines TRBV5-4 with TRBJ1-3, with a tentative D call TRBD1 (5 bases). CDR3 size: 13 residues. V lost 0 bases and J lost 8, with 9 bases in between. Germline CDR1 reads SGHNT; CDR2 reads YYREEE (reference sequence). CDR3 sequence: CASSLAGRDTIYF. The CDR3 DNA reads TGTGCCAGCAGCTTGGCAGGGAGGGACACCATATATTTT.

The V and J genes are TRBV4-2 and TRBJ1-6, with unresolved D. CDR1 is LGHNA, CDR2 YNFKEQ, per germline. V shed 0 bases and J shed 8 bases, with 5 bases lying between them. CDR3 size: 13 residues. CDR3 DNA sequence: TGTGCCAGCAGCCAAGATCCGGATTCACCCCTCCACTTT. Amino acid sequence: CASSQDPDSPLHF.

This clone appeared once. The chain combines TRBV5-1 with TRBJ2-1; 8 positions agree with TRBD2. This CDR3 contains 21 residues. CDR1 SGHRS and CDR2 YFSETQ come from the germline V gene. V lost 2 bases and J lost 8; bases outside the gene matches: 27. The CDR3 DNA sequence: TGCGCCAGCAGCTTCCCCCGGCCGGGGTTGAGCGGGGGTCGTACTTGGCATGAGCAGTTCTTC. Protein sequence: CASSFPRPGLSGGRTWHEQFF.

This clone occurred once. V gene TRBV10-3 combines with J gene TRBJ1-2; 11 bases match TRBD1. Looked up from germline, CDR1 is ENHRY and CDR2 is SYGVKD. This CDR3 region has 13 residues. V dropped 8 bases and J dropped 4; count of bases not matched to a gene: 3. The CDR3 spells CAIGTGGIYGYTF. CDR3 in DNA: TGTGCCATCGGGACAGGGGGTATCTATGGCTACACCTTC.

The V call is TRBV19, the J call TRBJ1-3; 8 positions agree with TRBD1. Germline CDR1 reads LNHDA; CDR2 reads SQIVND (reference sequence). With 6 bases clipped from V and 5 bases from J, the junction kept 9 bases outside the gene matches. The length of the CDR3 is 15 residues. In DNA form, the CDR3 reads TGTGCCAGTAGCGCGGACAGGGCGGTGAGAAACACCATATATTTT. Amino acids: CASSADRAVRNTIYF.

On this clone: The CDR3 ends on some other residue instead of the conserved phenylalanine or tryptophan, so this is likely a read error. The limits of the CDR3 on the DNA are not certain, so only TCRdb's listed CDR3 is given. V is TRBV27 and J is TRBJ1-1. The CDR3 is 13 amino acids long, termini counted. Germline CDR1 and CDR2: MNHEY and SMNVEV (reference sequence). CDR3 loop: CASSQSQPSGPIA.

This chain joins TRBV6-5 and TRBJ1-2; TRBD1 aligns across 7 bases. There are 12 residues in the CDR3. V lost 7 bases and J lost 7; bases outside the gene matches: 6. In germline, CDR1 is MNHEY, CDR2 SVGAGI. The CDR3 here is CASTTGVRGYTF. CDR3 bases: TGTGCCAGCACCACAGGGGTTCGTGGCTACACCTTC.

The chain links TRBV5-6 to TRBJ1-1; D is possibly TRBD1 (6 bases). V was pared by 5 bases and J by 1 base, with 15 bases between. The CDR3 is 15 residues long. CDR1 is SGHDT, CDR2 YYEEEE, per germline. The CDR3 loop is CASSEFDRTNTEAFF. DNA for the CDR3: TGTGCCAGCAGTGAGTTTGACAGGACGAACACTGAAGCTTTCTTT.

The V call is TRBV13, the J call TRBJ2-3; 9 bases align to TRBD1. CDR1 and CDR2 from the germline V gene are PRHDT and FYEKMQ (reference sequence). After removal of 2 bases from V and 3 bases from J, the junction contained 3 bases not matched to a gene. The CDR3 covers 15 residues. This CDR3 reads CASSLNRGQTDTQYF. The CDR3 bases are TGTGCCAGCAGCTTAAACAGGGGGCAGACAGATACGCAGTATTTT.

V usage is TRBV2 and J usage is TRBJ1-5, with D unclear. V lost 1 base and J lost 0, with 4 bases in between. CDR1 SNHLY and CDR2 FYNNEI come from the germline V gene. This CDR3 spans 14 amino acids. The CDR3 region has the DNA TGTGCCAGCAGTGAAGACTATAGCAATCAGCCCCAGCATTTT. Protein sequence: CASSEDYSNQPQHF. The full variable domain, with the rest looked up from reference TRBV2 and TRBJ1-5, is EPEVTQTPSHQVTQMGQEVILRCVPISNHLYFYWYRQILGQKVEFLVSFYNNEISEKSEIFDDQFSVERPDGSNFTLKIRSTKLEDSAMYFCASSEDYSNQPQHFGDGTRLSIL.

The chain is built from TRBV30 and TRBJ1-1; D unresolved. This CDR3 has 11 amino acids. CDR1 GTSNPN and CDR2 SVGIG come from the germline V gene (reference sequence). The V and J ends lost 8 bases and 3 bases respectively, with 10 bases between them. CDR3 loop: CAQGGYTEAFF. The CDR3, as DNA: TGTGCCCAAGGAGGGTACACTGAAGCTTTCTTT.

The chain carries TRBV7-2 and TRBJ1-3, with D unresolved. V gave up 5 bases and J gave up 0 bases, with 5 bases separating them. This CDR3 contains 13 residues. The germline V gene has CDR1 SGHTA and CDR2 FQGNSA. CDR3 nucleotide sequence: TGTGCCAGCAGCCCGAGCTCTGGAAACACCATATATTTT. It codes for CASSPSSGNTIYF.

The chain has TRBV6-4 and TRBJ1-5, with TRBD1 as a possible D gene (6 bases). Germline V CDR1 and CDR2: MRHNA, SNTAGT. The V end was cut by 6 bases, the J end by 3 bases, with 24 bases between. This CDR3 region has 18 residues. CDR3 in amino acids: CASRPKQGIMGYNQPQHF. For the CDR3, the DNA is TGTGCCAGCAGACCCAAACAGGGAATCATGGGATACAATCAGCCCCAGCATTTT.

This chain connects TRBV9 to TRBJ1-4; 9 nucleotides match TRBD1. Trimming at V came to 3 bases and at J to 8 bases, leaving 5 bases not matched to a gene. The CDR3 totals 14 residues. Germline V gene lookup returns CDR1 SGDLS and CDR2 YYNGEE. CDR3 in amino acids: CASSGDRAGEKLFF. CDR3 DNA sequence: TGTGCCAGCAGCGGGGACAGGGCGGGGGAAAAACTGTTTTTT.

This clone was detected only once. The chain couples TRBV9 to TRBJ1-2, with 7 positions matching TRBD1. This CDR3 contains 17 residues. The junction had 10 bases not matched to a gene; V was cut back by 0 bases and J by 2 bases. Germline CDR1 reads SGDLS; CDR2 reads YYNGEE. This CDR3 reads CASSVGHRWGQNYGYTF. As DNA, the CDR3 is TGTGCCAGCAGCGTAGGGCACAGGTGGGGACAGAACTATGGCTACACCTTC.

This clone came up once. V gene TRBV4-2 combines with J gene TRBJ2-3, with 9 nucleotides matching TRBD1. The CDR3 length is 15 residues. Germline CDR1 reads LGHNA; CDR2 reads YNFKEQ. J gave up 2 bases and V 4 bases, and 4 bases lay outside the gene matches. CDR3 sequence: CASSPEQGATDTQYF. The DNA for the CDR3 is TGTGCCAGCAGCCCGGAACAGGGGGCCACAGATACGCAGTATTTT.

This sequence joins TRBV2 and TRBJ1-4, with 8 bases aligning to TRBD1. Trimming at V came to 6 bases and at J to 3 bases, leaving 9 bases not matched to a gene. The CDR3 extends over 16 amino acids. Germline V gene data show CDR1 as SNHLY and CDR2 as FYNNEI. CDR3 DNA sequence: TGTGCCAGCAGAGACCCGGGACAGGCGGCTAATGAAAAACTGTTTTTT. Translating it yields CASRDPGQAANEKLFF.

The rearrangement joins TRBV3-1 (or the pseudogene TRBV3-2) to TRBJ2-5; 7 bases align to TRBD1. The germline gives CDR1 LGHDT, CDR2 YNNKEL (reference sequence). The CDR3 sequence is 12 residues long. Trimming removed 4 bases from V and 5 bases from J; junction bases left unmatched: 1. CDR3 sequence reads: CASSPRGETQYF. CDR3 sequence (DNA): TGTGCCAGCAGCCCCAGGGGGGAGACCCAGTACTTC.

A single count supports this clone. The chain combines TRBV18 with TRBJ1-1; D not certain. The CDR3 is 12 residues long. V was shortened by 5 bases and J by 11 bases, with 15 bases between the two germline ends. Germline values: CDR1 KGHSH, CDR2 LQKENI. The CDR3 coding sequence is TGTGCCAGCTCAAGCGGGCCGTTTATGGCTTTCTTT. This sequence encodes CASSSGPFMAFF.

The V gene is TRBV7-9, the J gene TRBJ2-2; D perhaps matches TRBD1 (5 bases). With 8 bases removed from V and 7 bases from J, the gap between germline ends came to 14 bases. The CDR3 totals 13 residues. CDR1 and CDR2 from the germline V gene are SEHNR and FQNEAQ (reference sequence). The CDR3 nucleotides read TGTGCCAGCGTAAGGGGCGCGGTCGGGGAGCTGTTTTTT. As protein: CASVRGAVGELFF. Full variable domain (remainder filled in from reference TRBV7-9 and TRBJ2-2): DTGVSQNPRHKITKRGQNVTFRCDPISEHNRLYWYRQTLGQGPEFLTYFQNEAQLEKSRLLSDRFSAERPKGSFSTLEIQRTEQGDSAMYLCASVRGAVGELFFGEGSRLTVL.

V usage is TRBV10-2 and J usage is TRBJ1-5, with 8 bases that match TRBD1. The CDR3 runs 17 residues. V was pared by 3 bases and J by 1 base, with 8 bases of the junction left unmatched. Germline CDR1 and CDR2: WSHSY and SAAADI. The CDR3 DNA is TGCGCCAGCAGTGACCCCAGACAGGGGTTGAGCAATCAGCCCCAGCATTTT. It translates to CASSDPRQGLSNQPQHF.

The chain uses TRBV29-1 and TRBJ1-4; no clear D gene. V lost 3 bases, J lost 4 bases, and 12 bases lay in between. CDR1 is SQVTM, CDR2 ANQGSEA, per germline. This CDR3 contains 14 residues. CDR3 in DNA: TGCAGCGTTGACGTCCTAGGAGGTAATGAAAAACTGTTTTTT. Protein product: CSVDVLGGNEKLFF.

The chain recombines TRBV6-5 with TRBJ1-1; 8 bases agree with TRBD1. This CDR3 comprises 14 residues. J lost 5 bases, V lost 4 bases, and 6 bases had no gene match. Germline V CDR1 and CDR2: MNHEY, SVGAGI. The CDR3 coding sequence is TGTGCCAGCAGTTTCCAGGGGGCATCGACTGAAGCTTTCTTT. Amino acids: CASSFQGASTEAFF.